This T cell receptor (beta chain) was profiled in a study of chemoradiotherapy in HPV16-positive cancers. Study summary: Candidate HPV-specific T-cell clones and common TCR motifs came from functional assays in two HPV16-positive patients.

Produced via immunoSEQ multiplex PCR; TCRdb's table is partial and in-frame only. The sample shows some 31,000 clones, about 90% of them seen only once. Over chemoradiotherapy, repertoires were sampled more than once. This CDR3 comprises 15 residues. With 5 bases removed from V and 3 bases from J, the gap between germline ends came to 16 bases. CDR1 is SEHNR, CDR2 FQNEAQ, per germline (reference sequence). Comment on this clone: A read error is likely here: a far larger clone is one base away. Within the sample, other DNA sequences also encode this same CDR3.

The rearrangement uses TRBV7-9 and TRBJ1-1; no clear D. Sequencing used blood, obtained from a patient who underwent chemoradiotherapy. The TCR originated in a human donor with HPV-associated anogenital cancer. In DNA form, the CDR3 reads TGTGCCAGCAGCCAAGACTCAGGAGGATACACTGAAGCTTTCTTT. Protein: CASSQDSGGYTEAFF.